The entry that follows covers one TCR beta chain sequence. In germline, CDR1 is GTSNPN, CDR2 SVGIG (reference sequence). The CDR3 has 14 amino acids. The J segment lost 4 bases and the V segment lost 6 bases, leaving 11 bases of the junction unmatched. This entry comes from a study of blood T cell repertoires in COVID-19. Study details: The United States, Italy and Spain provided the acute and convalescent COVID-19 samples. T cells, B-cell-depleted T cells, or PBMCs provided the cDNA or gDNA that served as material.

As handled by the study authors: Amplification of reference gene primers was used by the study to estimate nucleated cell counts. Libraries were prepared by immunoSEQ multiplex PCR; TCRdb keeps only in-frame clonotypes and omits some of them. V and J calls and clone size are as listed in that table; D and trimming were resolved from the DNA. The data show 140,000 or so clones, with just under 90% seen just once and around 8.6% held by the top ten. Sequencing used peripheral blood. The gene calls are TRBV30 and TRBJ1-1; 7 bases agree with TRBD1. The sequence came from a woman between 50 and 59 years old with active or convalescent COVID-19. The CDR3 DNA reads as TGTGCCTGCCTCGCCGAGACAGGGTTCACTGAAGCTTTCTTT. Translation: CACLAETGFTEAFF.